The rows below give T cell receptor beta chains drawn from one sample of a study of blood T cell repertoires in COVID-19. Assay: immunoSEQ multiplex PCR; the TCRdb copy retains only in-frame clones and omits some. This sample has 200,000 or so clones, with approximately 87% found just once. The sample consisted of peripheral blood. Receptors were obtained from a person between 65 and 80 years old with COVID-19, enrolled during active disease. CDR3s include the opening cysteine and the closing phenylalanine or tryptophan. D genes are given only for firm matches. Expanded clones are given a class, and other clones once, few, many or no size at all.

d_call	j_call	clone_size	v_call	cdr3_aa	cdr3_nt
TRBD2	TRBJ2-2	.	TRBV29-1	CSVRTSGTNTGELFF	TGCAGCGTGAGGACTAGCGGAACTAACACCGGGGAGCTGTTTTTT
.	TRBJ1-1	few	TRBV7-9	CASSLVNSPAHF	TGTGCCAGCAGCTTAGTAAACAGCCCTGCTCATTTT
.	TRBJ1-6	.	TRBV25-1	CASSESPQRSPLHF	TGTGCCAGCAGTGAATCACCCCAGCGTTCACCCCTCCACTTT
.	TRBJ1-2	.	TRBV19	CASSMDSPLGGYTF	TGTGCCAGTAGTATGGACAGCCCCCTAGGGGGCTACACCTTC
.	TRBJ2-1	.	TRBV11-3	CASSLDSIAEQFF	TGTGCCAGCAGCTTAGATAGCATCGCTGAGCAGTTCTTC
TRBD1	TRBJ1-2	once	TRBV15	CATSSKGGLGYGYTF	TGTGCCACCAGCTCGAAAGGGGGCCTTGGCTATGGCTACACCTTC
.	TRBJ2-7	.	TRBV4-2	CASSQTTQGNPSYEQYF	TGTGCCAGCAGCCAGACCACACAGGGAAACCCTTCCTACGAGCAGTACTTC
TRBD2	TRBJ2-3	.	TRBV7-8	CASSLATSGGADTQYF	TGTGCCAGCAGCTTAGCGACTAGCGGGGGGGCAGATACGCAGTATTTT
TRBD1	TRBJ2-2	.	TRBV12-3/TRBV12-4	CASSGTGAGELFF	TGTGCCAGCAGCGGGACAGGGGCCGGGGAGCTGTTTTTT
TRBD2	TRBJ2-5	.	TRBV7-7	CASSLRVGRGSLQETQYF	TGTGCCAGCAGCTTAAGAGTCGGGCGGGGGTCCCTACAAGAGACCCAGTACTTC
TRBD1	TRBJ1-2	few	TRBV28	CASSSRQGVYGYTF	TGTGCCAGCAGTTCCCGACAGGGAGTCTATGGCTACACCTTC
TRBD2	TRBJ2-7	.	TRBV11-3	CASRKRDERDQAYEQYF	TGTGCCAGCAGGAAGCGCGATGAGCGGGACCAAGCCTACGAGCAGTACTTC
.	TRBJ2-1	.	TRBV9	CASSATPGAYNEQFF	TGTGCCAGCAGCGCCACCCCCGGAGCCTACAATGAGCAGTTCTTC
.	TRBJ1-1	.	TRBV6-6	CASRRAISPGHPNTEAFF	TGTGCCAGCAGGCGAGCCATTTCACCGGGACACCCGAACACTGAAGCTTTCTTT
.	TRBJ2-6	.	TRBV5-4	CASPHPRQDPSSGANVLTF	TGTGCCAGCCCGCACCCGCGACAGGACCCTAGCTCTGGGGCCAACGTCCTGACTTTC
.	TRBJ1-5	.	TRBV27	CASSARGGNQPQHF	TGTGCCAGCAGCGCCCGAGGTGGCAATCAGCCCCAGCATTTT
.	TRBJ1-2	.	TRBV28	CASSWDKVPYGYTF	TGTGCCAGCAGTTGGGACAAAGTACCCTATGGCTACACCTTC
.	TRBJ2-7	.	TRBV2	CASRDNRVYEQYF	TGTGCCAGCAGGGACAACAGGGTCTACGAGCAGTACTTC
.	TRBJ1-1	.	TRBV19	CASSMTFHRAFF	TGTGCCAGTAGTATGACATTTCACAGGGCTTTCTTT
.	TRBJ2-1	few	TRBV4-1	CASSQDVEGYNEQFF	TGCGCCAGCAGCCAAGATGTGGAGGGGTACAATGAGCAGTTCTTC
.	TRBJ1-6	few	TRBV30	CAWTTDRINSPLHF	TGTGCCTGGACGACGGACAGAATTAATTCACCCCTCCACTTT
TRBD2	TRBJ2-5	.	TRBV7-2	CASSLDTSGVETQYF	TGTGCCAGCAGCTTAGATACTAGCGGGGTAGAGACCCAGTACTTC
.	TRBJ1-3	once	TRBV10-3	CAISESKTDGNTIYF	TGTGCCATCAGTGAGTCGAAGACTGATGGAAACACCATATATTTT
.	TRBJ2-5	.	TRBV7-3	CASSSSGLETQYF	TGTGCCAGCAGCTCATCCGGACTCGAGACCCAGTACTTC
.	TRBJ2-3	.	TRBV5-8	CASSLGGVLARDTQYF	TGTGCCAGCAGCTTGGGGGGGGTGCTAGCACGGGATACGCAGTATTTT
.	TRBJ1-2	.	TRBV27	CASSSTSRTAGLTF	TGTGCCAGCAGTTCCACATCACGGACAGCGGGACTCACCTTC
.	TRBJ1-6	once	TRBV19	CASSIRRRRDSYNSPLHF	TGTGCCAGTAGTATTCGGCGGCGTAGAGACTCCTATAATTCACCCCTCCACTTT
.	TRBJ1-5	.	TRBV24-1	CATSDFKGIGNQPQHF	TGTGCCACCAGTGATTTTAAGGGGATAGGCAATCAGCCCCAGCATTTT
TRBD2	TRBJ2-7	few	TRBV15	CATSRGLAGGYEQYF	TGTGCCACCAGCAGAGGACTAGCGGGAGGCTACGAGCAGTACTTC
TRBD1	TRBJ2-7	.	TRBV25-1	CASSDWGQKSYEQYF	TGTGCCAGCAGTGATTGGGGACAGAAAAGCTACGAGCAGTACTTC
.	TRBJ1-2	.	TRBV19	CASNAGAVANYGYTF	TGTGCCAGTAATGCGGGGGCGGTTGCTAACTATGGCTACACCTTC
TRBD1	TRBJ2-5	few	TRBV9	CASSVSTGVQETQYF	TGTGCCAGCAGCGTCTCAACAGGGGTTCAAGAGACCCAGTACTTC
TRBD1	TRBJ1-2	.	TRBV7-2	CASSAGTATNYGYTF	TGTGCCAGCAGCGCCGGGACAGCCACTAACTATGGCTACACCTTC
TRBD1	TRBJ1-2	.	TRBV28	CASSSTGTGQRYGYTF	TGTGCCAGCAGTTCGACCGGGACAGGGCAAAGGTATGGCTACACCTTC
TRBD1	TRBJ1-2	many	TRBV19	CASSRSRPGQGIYGYTF	TGTGCCAGTAGTAGAAGCCGACCGGGACAGGGTATCTATGGCTACACCTTC
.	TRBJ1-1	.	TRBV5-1	CASTLASFNVAEAFF	TGCGCCAGCACCCTAGCTTCATTCAATGTCGCTGAAGCTTTCTTT
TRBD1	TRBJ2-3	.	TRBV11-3	CASSLGQGGTDTQYF	TGTGCCAGCAGCTTGGGACAGGGAGGCACGGATACGCAGTATTTT
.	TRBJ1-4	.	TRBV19	CASSRSRQINEKLFF	TGTGCCAGTAGTCGGTCGAGGCAGATTAATGAAAAACTGTTTTTT
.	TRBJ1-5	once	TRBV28	CASSFGADDQPQHF	TGTGCCAGCAGTTTCGGTGCCGATGATCAGCCCCAGCATTTT
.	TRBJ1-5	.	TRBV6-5	CASSRLSNQPQHF	TGTGCCAGCAGCCGACTGAGCAATCAGCCCCAGCATTTT
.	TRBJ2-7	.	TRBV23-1	CASSRLPLTGPESYEQYF	TGCGCCAGCAGTCGACTTCCCTTGACAGGACCGGAGTCCTACGAGCAGTACTTC
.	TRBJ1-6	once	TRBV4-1	CASSQAPRQRQGYNSPLHF	TGCGCCAGCAGCCAAGCCCCACGTCAGCGTCAGGGATATAATTCACCCCTCCACTTT
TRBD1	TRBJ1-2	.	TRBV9	CASSRNRDRISRYGYTF	TGTGCCAGCAGCCGAAACCGGGACAGGATAAGCCGCTATGGCTACACCTTC
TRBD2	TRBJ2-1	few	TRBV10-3	CAARGGANEQFF	TGTGCCGCCCGCGGGGGGGCCAATGAGCAGTTCTTC
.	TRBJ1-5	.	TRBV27	CASSPRQLSNQPQHF	TGTGCCAGCAGTCCGAGACAGCTTAGCAATCAGCCCCAGCATTTT
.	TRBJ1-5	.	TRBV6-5	CASSSGGGEWQPQHF	TGTGCCAGCAGTTCGGGAGGGGGAGAGTGGCAGCCCCAGCATTTT
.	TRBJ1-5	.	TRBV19	CASSIISFHQPQHF	TGTGCCAGTAGTATAATCAGTTTTCATCAGCCCCAGCATTTT
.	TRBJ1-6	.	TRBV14	CASSQDRVNSPLHF	TGTGCCAGCAGCCAAGATCGCGTTAATTCACCCCTCCACTTT
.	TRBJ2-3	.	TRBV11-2	CASASSGTDTQYF	TGTGCCAGTGCCTCCAGCGGCACAGATACGCAGTATTTT
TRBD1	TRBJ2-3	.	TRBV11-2	CASSIRGTGITSTDTQYF	TGTGCCAGCAGCATTAGGGGGACAGGGATCACTAGCACAGATACGCAGTATTTT
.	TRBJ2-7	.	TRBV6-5	CATKTGSYEQYF	TGTGCCACCAAAACGGGATCCTACGAGCAGTACTTC